This entry concerns a single TCR beta chain. Which antigen it targets is not known. Per-base quality was not reported, and no clone a single base away is much larger than it. Using the deep immunoSEQ assay, multiplex PCR amplified TCR CDR3 regions from genomic DNA. Extracted genomic DNA from each cell subset was distributed evenly across all wells of several immunoSEQ 96-well plates, and each plate was treated as a replicate. For sorted subsets, about 200 ng genomic DNA, equal to tens of thousands of T cell genomes, was loaded into each replicate PCR. Purified libraries were measured with a Qubit 3.0 fluorometer, size-checked on a Bioanalyzer 2100, and measured again with the KAPA Library Quantification kit. Every immunoSEQ 96-well plate was sequenced on a dedicated single-read 150-cycle Illumina NextSeq 550 flow cell. The study's processing was this. Because only junctional sequences without quality scores were contained in the immunoSEQ output, filtering matching that applied to full-length reads could not be performed. To assign V/J genes and CDR3, sequences were annotated using PyIR, a Python wrapper for IgBLAST v1.9, with IMGT germline references. Reads with weak V/J assignments (E-value above 1e-6), missing CDR3, stop codons, out-of-frame junctions, or ambiguous translated residues were removed. V3J clonotypes were defined by identical inferred V gene, J gene, and CDR3 amino acid sequence. To compute the percentage overlap between repertoires, the number of shared unique clonotypes was divided by the size of the smaller repertoire. Richness of each repertoire was evaluated using RTK rarefaction, the Chao1 estimator, and Recon v2.1 estimates of unobserved clonotypes. OLGA was used to compute generation probabilities for all TCRbeta clonotypes that the gDNA method yielded from a handful of donors. This immuneACCESS table, as held by TCRdb, lists in-frame sequences with V and J called but not all clones. Of the missing ones, under half trace to an unresolved V gene in checked studies; the others have no known cause. That table is the source of V, J and clone size, and D and trimming were worked out from the DNA. The table for this sample lists about 1.5 million clones; around 97% of them were counted only once. Approximately 1.1% of the sample is in the top ten clones.

Donors were healthy HIV-negative adults with no recently reported acute infections or vaccinations. Every donor was a Caucasian adult residing in Nashville, Tennessee, USA. Magnetic negative selection was used to enrich CD4+ T cells, after which naive cells were positively selected on CD45RA and the negative fraction became the memory subset. After blood collection by leukapheresis, PBMCs were isolated using Ficoll-Histopaque density gradient centrifugation and then cryopreserved in the vapor phase of liquid nitrogen. Analytical flow cytometry was used to check the purity and quantity of every magnetically sorted T cell population. Genomic DNA was isolated from each sorted fraction and quantified by UV absorbance on a Nanodrop 2000c. Via the germline V gene (reference sequence), CDR1 is WNHNN and CDR2 SYGVQD. The CDR3 sequence holds 15 residues, the cysteine and phenylalanine included. Only the CDR3 region is kept as DNA, spanning 45 bases read in frame from base 1. Deletion took 3 bases off V and 8 bases off J, with a span of 17 bases between the germline ends.

This specimen comes from a study of shared clonotypes between healthy human individuals (dated by TCRdb to about 2020). With respect to the entire study: A couple of women and a few men aged 18 to 49 years were included in the cohort. For each donor, CD4 naive and CD4 memory were each given three plates, CD8 naive was given two plates, and CD8 memory was given one plate. To increase sequencing depth and limit assay-specific biases, TCR repertoire library preparation and sequencing were carried out by different laboratories using diverse techniques. The study deeply sequenced blood TCR repertoires of several healthy adults to estimate repertoire size and the extent of clonotype sharing between individuals. Each donor's leukapheresis produced roughly between roughly 0.85 and 9.5 billion PBMCs. Summary of the overall study and its limitations: The small number of donors limited the genetic and exposure-history diversity represented. When a few donors were compared, the shared fraction of clonotypes was about 5% for naive CD4, approximately 3.5% for naive CD8, 2.3% for memory CD4, and under 0.5% for memory CD8. Pairwise subsampling led to the expectation that sequencing depth would affect the degree of clonotype sharing among donors. Sampling was restricted to blood, and TCR repertoires in tissues likely differ from the TCR repertoires found in blood. Rarefaction of sorted-subset datasets indicated incomplete sequencing despite the large sequencing depth. Clonotypes shared by all four sorted-subset donors showed higher generation probabilities than non-shared clonotypes. Larger estimated clonotype richness was generally found for naive subsets than for memory subsets.

This receptor was taken from a young man in good health. Sequencing used naive CD4+ T cells sorted from blood. In light of the paper, this sample's cell subset or site label describes: CD45RA+ positively selected. The chain is made from TRBV10-1 and TRBJ2-1; the D gene is perhaps TRBD2, from 5 matching bases. The nucleotides read TGCGCCAGCAGTGAACCCCGCGTCGGGATGTATGAGCAGTTCTTC. Translated, it gives CASSEPRVGMYEQFF.